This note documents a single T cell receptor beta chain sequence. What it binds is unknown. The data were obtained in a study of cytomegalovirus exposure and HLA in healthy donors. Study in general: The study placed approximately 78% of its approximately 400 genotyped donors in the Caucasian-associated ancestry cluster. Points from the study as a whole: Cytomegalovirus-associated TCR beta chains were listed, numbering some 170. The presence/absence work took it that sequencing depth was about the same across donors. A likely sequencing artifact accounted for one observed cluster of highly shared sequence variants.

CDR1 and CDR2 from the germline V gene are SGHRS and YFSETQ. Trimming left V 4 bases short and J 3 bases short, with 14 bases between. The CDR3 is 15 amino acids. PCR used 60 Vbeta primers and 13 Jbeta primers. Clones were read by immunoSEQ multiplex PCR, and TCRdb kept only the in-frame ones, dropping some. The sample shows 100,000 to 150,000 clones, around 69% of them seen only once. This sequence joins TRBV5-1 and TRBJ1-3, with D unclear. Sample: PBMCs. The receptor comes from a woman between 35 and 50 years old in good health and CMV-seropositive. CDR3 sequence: CASSREIADGNTIYF. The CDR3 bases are TGCGCCAGCAGCCGTGAAATAGCCGATGGAAACACCATATATTTT.